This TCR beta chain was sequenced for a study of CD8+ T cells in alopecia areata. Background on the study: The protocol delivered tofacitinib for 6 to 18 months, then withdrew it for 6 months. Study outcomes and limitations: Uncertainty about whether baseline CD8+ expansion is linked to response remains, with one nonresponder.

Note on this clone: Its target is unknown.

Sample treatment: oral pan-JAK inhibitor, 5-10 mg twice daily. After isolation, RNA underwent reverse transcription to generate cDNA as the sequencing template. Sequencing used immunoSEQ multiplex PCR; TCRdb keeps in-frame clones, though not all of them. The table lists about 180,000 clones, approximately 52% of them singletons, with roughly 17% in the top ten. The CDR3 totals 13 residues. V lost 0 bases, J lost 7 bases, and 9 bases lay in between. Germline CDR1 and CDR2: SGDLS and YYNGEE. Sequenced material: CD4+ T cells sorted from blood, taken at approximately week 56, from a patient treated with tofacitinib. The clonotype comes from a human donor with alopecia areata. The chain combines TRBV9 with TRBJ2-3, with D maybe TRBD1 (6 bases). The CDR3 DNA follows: TGTGCCAGCAGCGTAGGGACAGAGAATACGCAGTATTTT. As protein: CASSVGTENTQYF.